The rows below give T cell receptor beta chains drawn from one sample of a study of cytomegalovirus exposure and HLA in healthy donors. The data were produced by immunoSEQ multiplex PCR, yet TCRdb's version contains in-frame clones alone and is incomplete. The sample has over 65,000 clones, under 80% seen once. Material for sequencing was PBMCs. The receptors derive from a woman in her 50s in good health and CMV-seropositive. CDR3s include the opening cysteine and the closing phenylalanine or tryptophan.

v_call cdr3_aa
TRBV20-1 CSALNTEAFF
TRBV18 CASSRDRQGVANTEAFF
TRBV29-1 CSVERRSTDTQYF
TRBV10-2 CASSPLAPNSPLHF
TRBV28 CATTRAGYQETQYF
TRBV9 CASSGGTSGGFQETQYF
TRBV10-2 CASSANGAETQYF
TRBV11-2 CASGISGGAGYEQFF
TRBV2 CASISNRDTEAFF
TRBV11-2 CASSPGGNSRDYGYTF
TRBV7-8 CAGSRTGDEETQYF
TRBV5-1 CASSSGRDLEAFF
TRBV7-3 CASSPNRVDRGLRDTQYF
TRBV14 CASSHGSGANVLTF
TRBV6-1 CASVRQGLDTDTQYF
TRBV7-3 CASSSAIGGQGEAFF